This is a list of T cell receptor beta chains from one sample in a study of identical twins. TCRdb re-called the 5' RACE reads with MiXCR, one entry per CDR3 protein. The sample consists of around 250,000 distinct CDR3 sequences, over 5.5% of them appearing once. In addition, the sample was reused for a study of T cells expressing NK-cell markers.

Sequences were obtained from CD8+ T cells sorted from blood. Every receptor here comes from a young woman in good health. Both conserved end residues are part of each CDR3. A D gene is named only where the DNA matches it firmly. A row's size may be missing; if present it is once, few, many or a size class.

D: TRBD2; size: few; V: TRBV4-1; J: TRBJ2-5; DNA: TGCGCCAGCAGCCAAGGCGGGGGGGCGGCAGAGACCCAGTACTTC; CDR3: CASSQGGGAAETQYF
D: .; size: .; V: TRBV7-9; J: TRBJ2-1; DNA: TGTGCCAGCAGCGCCAGACGGAGCGGGGAGCAGTTCTTC; CDR3: CASSARRSGEQFF
D: TRBD1; size: .; V: TRBV20-1; J: TRBJ1-1; DNA: TGCAGTGCTTACGGACAGGTGAACACTGAAGCTTTCTTT; CDR3: CSAYGQVNTEAFF
D: TRBD1; size: many; V: TRBV5-1; J: TRBJ2-7; DNA: TGCGCCAGCAGCTGGGGACAGGGAGCCTCCTACGAGCAGTACTTC; CDR3: CASSWGQGASYEQYF
D: .; size: many; V: TRBV7-2; J: TRBJ1-5; DNA: TGTGCCAGCAGCTTAGGAGGGGTTAATCAGCCCCAGCATTTT; CDR3: CASSLGGVNQPQHF
D: .; size: few; V: TRBV11-2; J: TRBJ2-7; DNA: TGTGCCAGCAGCTTAGGGGTGGGGCAGTACTACGAGCAGTACTTC; CDR3: CASSLGVGQYYEQYF
D: .; size: many; V: TRBV7-2; J: TRBJ2-7; DNA: TGTGCCAGCAGCCCTACCGGGTTGGGCTACGAGCAGTACTTC; CDR3: CASSPTGLGYEQYF
D: .; size: .; V: TRBV6-5; J: TRBJ2-7; DNA: TGTGCCAGCATGGCGGGATGGGCCGAGCAGTACTTC; CDR3: CASMAGWAEQYF
D: TRBD2; size: few; V: TRBV20-1; J: TRBJ2-1; DNA: TGCAGTGCCCCCGGGGGGGCCAACGATGAGCAGTTCTTC; CDR3: CSAPGGANDEQFF
D: TRBD1; size: few; V: TRBV12-3/TRBV12-4; J: TRBJ1-2; DNA: TGTGCCAGCAGTTTTACCTCGACAGGGTATTATGGCTACACCTTC; CDR3: CASSFTSTGYYGYTF
D: TRBD2; size: many; V: TRBV7-8; J: TRBJ2-7; DNA: TGTGCCAGCAGCCCGACTAGCGGGGGTTGGGAGCAGTACTTC; CDR3: CASSPTSGGWEQYF
D: .; size: .; V: TRBV10-1; J: TRBJ2-4; DNA: TGCGCCAGCAGTGAGTTTGGGGGGACTCAGTACTTC; CDR3: CASSEFGGTQYF
D: .; size: many; V: TRBV12-3/TRBV12-4; J: TRBJ1-2; DNA: TGTGCCAGCAGTTTAGGCGGGGCCCCCGGTCTCGGCTACACCTTC; CDR3: CASSLGGAPGLGYTF
D: .; size: few; V: TRBV9; J: TRBJ2-3; DNA: TGTGCCAGCAGCGGGGTCCCGGTACCAGACTCAGATACGCAGTATTTT; CDR3: CASSGVPVPDSDTQYF
D: .; size: .; V: TRBV6-2/TRBV6-3; J: TRBJ1-1; DNA: TGTGCCAGCAGTTACGCAAGAGGGGCTGAATCTGAAGCTTTCTTT; CDR3: CASSYARGAESEAFF
D: .; size: .; V: TRBV20-1; J: TRBJ2-7; DNA: TGCAGTGCGGGACCCTCGGCCGATTACCGAGGCCTGTCCTACGAGCAGTACTTC; CDR3: CSAGPSADYRGLSYEQYF
D: TRBD1; size: .; V: TRBV7-6; J: TRBJ2-3; DNA: TGTGCCAGCAGCCCACGACCCGGGACAGGGACAGATACGCAGTATTTT; CDR3: CASSPRPGTGTDTQYF
D: TRBD1; size: few; V: TRBV10-3; J: TRBJ1-4; DNA: TGTGCCATCAGTGACCCCGACAGGGGTGAAAAACTGTTTTTT; CDR3: CAISDPDRGEKLFF